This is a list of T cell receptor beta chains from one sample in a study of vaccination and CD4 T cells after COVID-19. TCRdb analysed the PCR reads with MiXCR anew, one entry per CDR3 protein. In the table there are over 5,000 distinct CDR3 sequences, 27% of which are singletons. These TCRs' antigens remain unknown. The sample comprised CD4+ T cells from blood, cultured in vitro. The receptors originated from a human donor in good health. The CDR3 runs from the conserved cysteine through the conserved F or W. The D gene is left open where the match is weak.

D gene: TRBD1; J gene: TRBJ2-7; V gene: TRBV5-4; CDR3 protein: CASSPGTGEQYF
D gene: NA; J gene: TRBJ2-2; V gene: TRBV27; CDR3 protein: CASRAVGGDYIDTGELFF
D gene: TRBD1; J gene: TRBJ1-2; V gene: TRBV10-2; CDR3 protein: CASGTGGASAGGYTF
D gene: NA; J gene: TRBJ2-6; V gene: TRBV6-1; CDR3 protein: CASAGSGANVLTF
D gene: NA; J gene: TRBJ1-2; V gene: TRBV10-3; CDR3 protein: CAISEGAQGYTF
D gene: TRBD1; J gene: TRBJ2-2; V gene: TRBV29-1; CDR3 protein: CSVGQGAGELFF
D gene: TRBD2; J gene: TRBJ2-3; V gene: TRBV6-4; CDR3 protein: CASSLVAGVTDTQYF
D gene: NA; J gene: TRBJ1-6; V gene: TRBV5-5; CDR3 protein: CASEGRQSEDSPLHF
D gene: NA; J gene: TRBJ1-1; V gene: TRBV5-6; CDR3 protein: CASTPDRYGPEAFF
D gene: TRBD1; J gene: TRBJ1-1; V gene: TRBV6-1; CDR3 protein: CATRTGTGVIVAFF
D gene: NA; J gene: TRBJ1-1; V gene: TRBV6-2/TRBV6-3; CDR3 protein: CASSYTPPPEDTEAFF
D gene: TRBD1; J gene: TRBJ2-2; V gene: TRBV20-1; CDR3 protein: CSARPGTGDAGELFF
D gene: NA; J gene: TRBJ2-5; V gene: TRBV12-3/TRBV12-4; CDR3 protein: CASSQGVVETQYF
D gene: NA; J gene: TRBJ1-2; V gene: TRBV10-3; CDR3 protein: CATTAGPDDYGYTF
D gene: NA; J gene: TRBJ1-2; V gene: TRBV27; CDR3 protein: CASSSQGNYGYTF
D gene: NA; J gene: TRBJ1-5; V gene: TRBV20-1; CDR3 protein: CSARDGGYSNQPQHF